The 17 T cell receptor beta chains below come from one sample, sequenced in a study of blood T cells in healthy people across ages. With a J-beta primer mix and a sample-barcoded 5' primer, a second PCR ran 7 to 11 cycles. Using its own MiXCR run on the 5' RACE reads, TCRdb lists one record per CDR3 protein. This sample has 540,000 or so distinct CDR3 sequences, with around 24% found just once. These records were also assigned to another study, of T cells of mothers and their children.

Source material: blood. These TCRs come from a boy aged 5-17 years in good health.

The chain joins TRBV3-1 to TRBJ2-1; D is perhaps TRBD1 (6 bases). V was trimmed by 8 bases and J by 3 bases, leaving 11 bases between them. The CDR3 totals 13 residues. Germline values: CDR1 LGHDT, CDR2 YNNKEL (reference sequence). This CDR3 reads CASRDTLYNEQFF. CDR3 in DNA: TGTGCCAGCCGGGACACACTCTACAATGAGCAGTTCTTC.

This chain joins TRBV13 and TRBJ2-5; maybe TRBD2 (5 bases). The CDR3 loop spans 14 amino acids. V lost 0 bases and J 5 bases, leaving 10 bases between the germline ends. Germline V gives CDR1 PRHDT, CDR2 FYEKMQ (reference sequence). CDR3 in amino acids: CASSLGRASETQYF. CDR3 sequence (DNA): TGTGCCAGCAGCTTAGGTAGGGCTAGCGAGACCCAGTACTTC.

The chain couples TRBV6-5 to TRBJ2-6; 8 bases match TRBD1. The CDR3 is 19 amino acids. The V gene end was trimmed by 2 bases and the J gene end by 0 bases; junction bases not matched to a gene: 9. CDR1 is MNHEY, CDR2 SVGAGI, per germline. The CDR3 coding sequence is TGTGCCAGCAGTTACGCGGCGACAGGGGATTTCTCTGGGGCCAACGTCCTGACTTTC. Its translation is CASSYAATGDFSGANVLTF.

The rearrangement joins TRBV5-1 to TRBJ2-2; TRBD2 matches at 9 bases. Germline-derived CDR1 and CDR2 are SGHRS and YFSETQ. The CDR3 runs to 20 residues. V shed 4 bases and J 4 bases; nucleotides not matched to a gene: 20. Written as DNA, the CDR3 is TGCGCCAGCAGCAAAGTCCCCGCAGGGATCCTAGCGGGACGCACCGGGGAGCTGTTTTTT. Translated, it gives CASSKVPAGILAGRTGELFF.

There are a few counts of this clonotype. The chain has TRBV7-3 and TRBJ2-1, with unresolved D. The CDR3 sequence is 13 residues long. Germline-derived CDR1 and CDR2 are SGHTA and FQGTGA. Trimming left V 2 bases short and J 10 bases short, with 12 bases between. CDR3 protein: CASSLSLLGEQFF. DNA of the CDR3: TGTGCCAGCAGCTTATCATTATTGGGGGAGCAGTTCTTC.

V usage is TRBV7-3 and J usage is TRBJ2-2; 14 bases align to TRBD2. V lost 5 bases and J lost 3; bases outside the gene matches: 5. Germline V gene data show CDR1 as SGHTA and CDR2 as FQGTGA. The CDR3 totals 17 residues. Here the CDR3 reads CASSPGTSGGYTGELFF. The CDR3 DNA follows: TGTGCCAGCAGCCCGGGGACTAGCGGGGGTTACACCGGGGAGCTGTTTTTT.

This chain links TRBV2 with TRBJ1-2; 7 bases match TRBD1. The junction had 11 bases not matched to a gene; V was cut back by 6 bases and J by 7 bases. The CDR3 totals 14 residues. Germline CDR1 is SNHLY and CDR2 is FYNNEI. The CDR3 region is CASRGTEPLSGYTF. CDR3 coding DNA: TGTGCCAGCAGGGGGACAGAACCCCTGAGTGGCTACACCTTC.

This clonotype came up a few times. V usage is TRBV12-3 or TRBV12-4 and J usage is TRBJ1-2; D unclear. V shed 1 base and J shed 3 bases, with 6 bases lying between them. The CDR3 covers 13 residues. CDR3 sequence (DNA): TGTGCCAGCAGTTTAGATACCGACTATGGCTACACCTTC. Its translation: CASSLDTDYGYTF.

This clonotype was detected only a few times. The chain employs TRBV29-1 and TRBJ2-1; 11 positions match TRBD2. There are 16 residues in the CDR3. Germline assignment: CDR1 SQVTM and CDR2 ANQGSEA. V was clipped by 2 bases and J by 8 bases; unmatched bases: 11. DNA for the CDR3: TGCAGCGTTGAACCCCGTTTAGCGGGGGGGCCGGATGAGCAGTTCTTC. Residues: CSVEPRLAGGPDEQFF.

V is TRBV7-2 and J is TRBJ1-1; a possible D gene is TRBD1 (5 bases). The germline V and J ends were trimmed by 3 bases and 2 bases, with 16 bases remaining between them. This CDR3 comprises 16 residues. Looked up from germline, CDR1 is SGHTA and CDR2 is FQGNSA. The CDR3 reads CASSFEGGVLNTEAFF. For the CDR3, the DNA is TGTGCCAGCAGCTTCGAGGGAGGGGTACTAAACACTGAAGCTTTCTTT.

This clonotype occurred a few times. The chain couples TRBV29-1 to TRBJ2-1; 9 nucleotides agree with TRBD2. The V segment lost 6 bases and the J segment 4 bases; nucleotides outside the gene matches: 19. The length of the CDR3 is 18 residues. Germline assignment: CDR1 SQVTM and CDR2 ANQGSEA. DNA of the CDR3: TGCAGCGTCTGGAGCGGGTCGGGCGGGAGGGCCGAGTACAATGAGCAGTTCTTC. This encodes CSVWSGSGGRAEYNEQFF.

The V gene is TRBV13, the J gene TRBJ1-1; 10 bases match TRBD1. The CDR3 length is 15 residues. V lost 5 bases to trimming and J lost 4 bases; unmatched junction nucleotides: 7. Germline V lookup: CDR1 PRHDT, CDR2 FYEKMQ (reference sequence). The CDR3 DNA reads as TGTGCCAGCAGCCCCGGGACAGGGGTGAGCACTGAAGCTTTCTTT. This gives the protein CASSPGTGVSTEAFF.

The CDR3 DNA reads TGTGCCAGCAGTTCGGCTAGCGGGGGGGTAGGAGAGACCCAGTACTTC. Residues: CASSSASGGVGETQYF. The chain joins TRBV28 to TRBJ2-5; TRBD2 matches at 12 bases. Germline V gene lookup returns CDR1 MDHEN and CDR2 SYDVKM. With 4 bases clipped from V and 4 bases from J, the junction kept 7 bases outside the gene matches. There are 16 residues in the CDR3.

The chain's CDR3 is CASSSYSGGTDTQYF. Written as DNA, the CDR3 is TGTGCCAGCAGTAGCTATAGCGGGGGCACAGATACGCAGTATTTT. The chain links TRBV6-5 to TRBJ2-3; the match to TRBD2 covers 8 bases. V trimming: 5 bases; J trimming: 1 base; junction bases outside the gene matches: 5. The CDR3 is made up of 15 amino acids. Germline V gene data show CDR1 as MNHEY and CDR2 as SVGAGI.

This clonotype has a count of ten or more. One end of the junction does not line up with germline, which may come from a read error. The chain recombines TRBV5-1 with TRBJ1-2, with a tentative D call TRBD1 (5 bases). The CDR3 totals 13 residues. In germline, CDR1 is SGHRS, CDR2 YFSETQ. CDR3 DNA sequence: TGTGCCAGCAGCTTGGAGGGGAACTATGGCTACACCTTC. Translation gives CASSLEGNYGYTF.

The chain has TRBV7-9 and TRBJ2-5; possible D gene TRBD2, 5 bases. Judging by the DNA end, TRBJ2-1 fits better; the J call may be wrong. CDR1 and CDR2 from the germline V gene are SEHNR and FQNEAQ (reference sequence). CDR3 length equals 12 residues. CDR3 sequence reads: CASSLGGIEQFF. As DNA, the CDR3 is TGTGCCAGCAGCTTAGGAGGGATTGAGCAGTTCTTC.

This chain connects TRBV28 to TRBJ1-4; D is uncertain. Germline V gives CDR1 MDHEN, CDR2 SYDVKM. The CDR3 contains 12 residues. Trimming took off 5 bases at V and 8 bases at J, with 9 bases between the two ends. Here the CDR3 reads CASSDLPEKLFF. The CDR3 DNA is TGTGCCAGCAGTGATCTGCCCGAAAAACTGTTTTTT. The entire variable domain, with the rest obtained from reference TRBV28 and TRBJ1-4, is as follows: DVKVTQSSRYLVKRTGEKVFLECVQDMDHENMFWYRQDPGLGLRLIYFSYDVKMKEKGDIPEGYSVSREKKERFSLILESASTNQTSMYLCASSDLPEKLFFGSGTQLSVL.